This T cell receptor beta chain was identified during a study of patients and donors after allogeneic stem cell transplantation. Between the trimmed V and J ends, which lost 5 bases and 3 bases, there was a span of 10 bases. The CDR3 totals 13 residues. TCRdb recomputed calls from the RT-PCR reads with MiXCR, one row per CDR3 protein. This sample has tens of thousands of distinct CDR3 sequences, with around 48% found just once. This clonotype came up a few times. V is TRBV12-3 or TRBV12-4 and J is TRBJ1-1; possibly TRBD1 for D (6 bases). The specimen was blood, either unsorted or a sorted T cell fraction (not recorded which). The source of this sequence is a human donor who was either an allogeneic HSCT recipient or a stem cell or donor lymphocyte infusion donor (not recorded which). It is not recorded whose cells these are; they may come from a transplant donor. The CDR3 spells CASSPNRDTEAFF. The CDR3 DNA follows: TGTGCCAGCAGTCCAAACAGGGACACTGAAGCTTTCTTT.